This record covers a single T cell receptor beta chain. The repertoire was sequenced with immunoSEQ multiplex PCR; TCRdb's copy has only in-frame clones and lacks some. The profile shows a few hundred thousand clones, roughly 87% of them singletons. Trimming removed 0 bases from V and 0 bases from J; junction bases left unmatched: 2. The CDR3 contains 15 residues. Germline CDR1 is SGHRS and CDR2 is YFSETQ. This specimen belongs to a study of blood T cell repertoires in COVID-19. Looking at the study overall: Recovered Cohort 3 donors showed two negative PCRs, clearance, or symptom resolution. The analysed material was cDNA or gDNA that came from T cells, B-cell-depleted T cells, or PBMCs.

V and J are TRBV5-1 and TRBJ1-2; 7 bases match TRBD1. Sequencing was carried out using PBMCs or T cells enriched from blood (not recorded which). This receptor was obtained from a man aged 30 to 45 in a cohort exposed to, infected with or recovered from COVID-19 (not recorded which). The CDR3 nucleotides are TGCGCCAGCAGCTTGGGGGACAGCTCTAACTATGGCTACACCTTC. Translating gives CASSLGDSSNYGYTF.